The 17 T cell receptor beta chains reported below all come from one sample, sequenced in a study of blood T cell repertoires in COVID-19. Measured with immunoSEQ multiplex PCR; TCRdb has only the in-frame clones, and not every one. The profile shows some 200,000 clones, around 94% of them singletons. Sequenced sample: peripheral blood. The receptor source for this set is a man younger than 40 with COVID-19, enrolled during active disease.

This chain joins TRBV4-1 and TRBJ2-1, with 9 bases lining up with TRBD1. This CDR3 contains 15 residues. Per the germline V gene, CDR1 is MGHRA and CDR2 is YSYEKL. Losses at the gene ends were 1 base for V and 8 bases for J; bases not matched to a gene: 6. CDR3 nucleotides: TGCGCCAGCAGCCAAGCCGGGACAGGGTTCGATGAGCAGTTCTTC. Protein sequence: CASSQAGTGFDEQFF.

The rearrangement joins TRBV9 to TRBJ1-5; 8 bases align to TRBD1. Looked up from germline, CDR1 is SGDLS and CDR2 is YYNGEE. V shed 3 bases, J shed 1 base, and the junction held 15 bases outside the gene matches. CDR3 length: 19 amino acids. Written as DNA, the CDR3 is TGTGCCAGCAGCGCCCTGTCGCATGCAGGGGGCATAAGCAATCAGCCCCAGCATTTT. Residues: CASSALSHAGGISNQPQHF.

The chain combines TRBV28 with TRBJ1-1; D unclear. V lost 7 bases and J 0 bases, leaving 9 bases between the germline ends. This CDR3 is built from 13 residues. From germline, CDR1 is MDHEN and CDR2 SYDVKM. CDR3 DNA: TGTGCCAGCACCCCCAGCGTGAACACTGAAGCTTTCTTT. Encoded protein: CASTPSVNTEAFF.

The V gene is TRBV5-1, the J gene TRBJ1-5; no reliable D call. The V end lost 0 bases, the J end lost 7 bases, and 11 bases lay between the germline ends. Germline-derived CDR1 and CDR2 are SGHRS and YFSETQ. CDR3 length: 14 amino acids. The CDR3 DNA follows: TGCGCCAGCAGCTTGGAAGGAGGAACCCAGCCCCAGCATTTT. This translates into CASSLEGGTQPQHF.

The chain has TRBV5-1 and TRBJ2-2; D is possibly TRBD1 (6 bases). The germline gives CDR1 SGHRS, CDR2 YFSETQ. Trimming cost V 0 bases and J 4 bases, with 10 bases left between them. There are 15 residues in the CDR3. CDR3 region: CASSLDGTPTGELFF. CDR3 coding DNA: TGCGCCAGCAGCTTGGACGGGACACCCACCGGGGAGCTGTTTTTT.

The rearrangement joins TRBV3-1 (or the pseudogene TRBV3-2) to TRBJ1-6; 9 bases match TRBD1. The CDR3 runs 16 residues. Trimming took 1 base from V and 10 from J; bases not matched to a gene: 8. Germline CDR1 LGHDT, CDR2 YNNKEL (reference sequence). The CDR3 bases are TGTGCCAGCAGCCAAGCCCCGGGACAGGGCCTCTCACCCCTCCACTTT. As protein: CASSQAPGQGLSPLHF.

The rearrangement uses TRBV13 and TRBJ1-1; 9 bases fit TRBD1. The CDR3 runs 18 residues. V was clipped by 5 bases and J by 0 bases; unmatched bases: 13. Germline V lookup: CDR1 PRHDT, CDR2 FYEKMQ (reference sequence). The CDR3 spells CASSQGQGFYSMNTEAFF. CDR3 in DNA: TGTGCCAGCAGCCAAGGACAGGGGTTTTATTCAATGAACACTGAAGCTTTCTTT.

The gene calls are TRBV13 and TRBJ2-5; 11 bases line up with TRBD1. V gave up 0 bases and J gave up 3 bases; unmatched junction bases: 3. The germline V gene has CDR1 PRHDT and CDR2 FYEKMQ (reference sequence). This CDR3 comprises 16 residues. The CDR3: CASSLGLGQGEETQYF. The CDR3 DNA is TGTGCCAGCAGCTTAGGCTTGGGACAGGGGGAAGAGACCCAGTACTTC.

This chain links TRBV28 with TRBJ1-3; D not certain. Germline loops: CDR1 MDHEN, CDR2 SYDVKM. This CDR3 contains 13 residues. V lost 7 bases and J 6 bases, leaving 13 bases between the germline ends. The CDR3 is CASTPEGKNTIYF. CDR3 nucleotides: TGTGCCAGCACCCCTGAGGGAAAAAACACCATATATTTT.

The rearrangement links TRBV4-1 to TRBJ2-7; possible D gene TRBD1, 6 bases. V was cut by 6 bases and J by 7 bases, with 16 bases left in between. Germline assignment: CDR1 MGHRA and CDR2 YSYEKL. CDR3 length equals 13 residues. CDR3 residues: CASRTPGHQEQYF. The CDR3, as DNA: TGCGCCAGCAGGACTCCGGGACATCAGGAGCAGTACTTC.

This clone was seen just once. This chain's CDR3 is CASSYGQGVYEQYF. In nucleotides, the CDR3 is TGTGCCAGCAGTTACGGACAGGGGGTCTACGAGCAGTACTTC. The rearrangement joins TRBV6-5 to TRBJ2-7; 10 bases match TRBD1. V lost 2 bases and J lost 3; bases outside the gene matches: 1. The germline gives CDR1 MNHEY, CDR2 SVGAGI. This CDR3 contains 14 residues.

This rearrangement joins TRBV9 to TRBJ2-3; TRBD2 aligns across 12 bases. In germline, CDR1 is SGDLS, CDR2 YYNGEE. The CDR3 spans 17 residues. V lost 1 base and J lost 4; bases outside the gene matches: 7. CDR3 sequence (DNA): TGTGCCAGCAGCGTACGGACCGGGACTAGCGGGTCAGATACGCAGTATTTT. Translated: CASSVRTGTSGSDTQYF.

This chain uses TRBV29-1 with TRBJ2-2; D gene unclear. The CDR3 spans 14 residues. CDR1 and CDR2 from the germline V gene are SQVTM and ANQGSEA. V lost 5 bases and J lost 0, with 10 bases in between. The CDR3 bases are TGCAGCGTTTACTTAGCCACGAACACCGGGGAGCTGTTTTTT. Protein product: CSVYLATNTGELFF.

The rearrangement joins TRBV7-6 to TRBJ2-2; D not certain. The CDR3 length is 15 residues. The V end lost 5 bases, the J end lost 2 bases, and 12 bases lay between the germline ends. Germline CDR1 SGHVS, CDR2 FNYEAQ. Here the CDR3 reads CASSLNRLNTGELFF. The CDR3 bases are TGTGCCAGCAGCCTCAATCGGTTAAACACCGGGGAGCTGTTTTTT.

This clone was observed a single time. The CDR3 sequence: CASSYPSGKSGNTIYF. CDR3 DNA sequence: TGTGCCAGCAGTTACCCGTCAGGCAAATCTGGAAACACCATATATTTT. V gene TRBV6-5 combines with J gene TRBJ1-3; no clear D gene. The CDR3 has 16 residues. Per the germline V gene, CDR1 is MNHEY and CDR2 is SVGAGI. V dropped 2 bases and J dropped 1 base, with 12 bases sitting between them.

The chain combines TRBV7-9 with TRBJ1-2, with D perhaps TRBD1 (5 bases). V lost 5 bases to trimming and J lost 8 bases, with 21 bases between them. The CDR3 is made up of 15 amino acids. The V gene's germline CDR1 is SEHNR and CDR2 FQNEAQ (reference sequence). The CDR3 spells CASSPTLWGEGGYTF. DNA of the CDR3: TGTGCCAGCAGCCCCACCCTCTGGGGGGAGGGAGGCTACACCTTC. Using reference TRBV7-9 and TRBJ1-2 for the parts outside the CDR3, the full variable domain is DTGVSQNPRHKITKRGQNVTFRCDPISEHNRLYWYRQTLGQGPEFLTYFQNEAQLEKSRLLSDRFSAERPKGSFSTLEIQRTEQGDSAMYLCASSPTLWGEGGYTFGSGTRLTVV.

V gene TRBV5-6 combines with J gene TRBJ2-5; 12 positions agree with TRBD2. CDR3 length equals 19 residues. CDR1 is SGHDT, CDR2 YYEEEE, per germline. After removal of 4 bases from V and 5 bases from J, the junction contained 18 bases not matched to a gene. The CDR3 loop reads CASSPERLTSGGSPETQYF. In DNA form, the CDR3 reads TGTGCCAGCAGCCCGGAGCGACTGACTAGCGGGGGCTCGCCTGAGACCCAGTACTTC.